Shown below are 10 T cell receptor beta chains from a single sample sequenced in a study of T cell responses to AZD1222 COVID-19 vaccine. The table came from immunoSEQ multiplex PCR; TCRdb's copy has only in-frame clones and leaves some out. The sample yields approximately 140,000 clones, over 85% seen once. This material consisted of peripheral blood, taken on day 0 of AZD1222 vaccination. The source of these receptors is an adult in good health.

This rearrangement joins TRBV5-1 to TRBJ2-7, with 11 bases aligning to TRBD2. This CDR3 contains 17 residues. Looked up from germline, CDR1 is SGHRS and CDR2 is YFSETQ. With 0 bases clipped from V and 0 bases from J, the junction kept 5 bases outside the gene matches. As DNA, the CDR3 is TGCGCCAGCAGCTTGGCCCTAGCGGGAGGCATCTCCTACGAGCAGTACTTC. Its translation is CASSLALAGGISYEQYF.

This chain's CDR3 is CASSPQLTSTDTQYF. The DNA of the CDR3 is TGTGCCAGCAGCCCACAGTTGACTAGCACAGATACGCAGTATTTT. This chain links TRBV3-1 (or the pseudogene TRBV3-2) with TRBJ2-3; D not certain. The CDR3 consists of 15 residues. CDR1 and CDR2 (germline): LGHDT, YNNKEL (reference sequence). Trimming took 4 bases from V and 0 from J, leaving 11 bases between them.

The J gene is TRBJ1-6, the V gene TRBV7-2; TRBD1 matches at 7 bases. J was trimmed by 7 bases and V by 2 bases; bases with no gene match: 2. The CDR3 sequence is 14 residues long. The germline V gene has CDR1 SGHTA and CDR2 FQGNSA. The DNA of the CDR3 is TGTGCCAGCAGCTTAAGGGGGCAGAATTCACCCCTCCACTTT. This translates into CASSLRGQNSPLHF.

This chain links TRBV7-9 with TRBJ2-7, with a possible D match to TRBD2 (6 bases). Trimming took 4 bases from V and 4 from J, leaving 17 bases between them. The V gene's germline CDR1 is SEHNR and CDR2 FQNEAQ (reference sequence). The CDR3 consists of 15 residues. The CDR3 nucleotides are TGTGCCAGCAGCTCCGCCACGGGACTCCTTTACGAGCAGTACTTC. Its translation: CASSSATGLLYEQYF. The whole variable domain, filled in from reference TRBV7-9 and TRBJ2-7, reads DTGVSQNPRHKITKRGQNVTFRCDPISEHNRLYWYRQTLGQGPEFLTYFQNEAQLEKSRLLSDRFSAERPKGSFSTLEIQRTEQGDSAMYLCASSSATGLLYEQYFGPGTRLTVT.

This sequence joins TRBV7-8 and TRBJ2-7, with TRBD2 matching 12 bases. V lost 4 bases to trimming and J lost 3 bases; unmatched junction nucleotides: 7. CDR1 SGHVS and CDR2 FQNEAQ come from the germline V gene. This CDR3 is built from 16 residues. The CDR3 here is CASSSSGTSGFYEQYF. The CDR3 nucleotides are TGTGCCAGCAGCTCCTCCGGGACTAGCGGGTTCTACGAGCAGTACTTC.

This chain links TRBV30 with TRBJ2-7; D not resolved. The germline V gene encodes CDR1 GTSNPN and CDR2 SVGIG (reference sequence). V lost 2 bases to trimming and J lost 5 bases, with 7 bases between them. CDR3 length: 11 amino acids. CDR3 sequence reads: CAWSTQDEQYF. The CDR3 DNA follows: TGTGCCTGGAGTACCCAGGACGAGCAGTACTTC.

The chain couples TRBV7-9 to TRBJ1-6; D uncertain. The CDR3 totals 14 residues. V lost 0 bases and J 9 bases, leaving 9 bases between the germline ends. The germline V gene has CDR1 SEHNR and CDR2 FQNEAQ (reference sequence). CDR3 region: CASSLAGMGSPLHF. In nucleotides, the CDR3 is TGTGCCAGCAGCTTAGCAGGGATGGGTTCACCCCTCCACTTT. The full variable domain, with the rest looked up from reference TRBV7-9 and TRBJ1-6, is DTGVSQNPRHKITKRGQNVTFRCDPISEHNRLYWYRQTLGQGPEFLTYFQNEAQLEKSRLLSDRFSAERPKGSFSTLEIQRTEQGDSAMYLCASSLAGMGSPLHFGNGTRLTVT.

The sample holds one count of this clone. The chain couples TRBV11-3 to TRBJ1-2, with D perhaps TRBD1 (5 bases). Trimming took off 6 bases at V and 8 bases at J, with 16 bases between the two ends. CDR1 is SGHNT, CDR2 YENEEA, per germline. This CDR3 is built from 13 residues. CDR3 coding DNA: TGTGCCAGCAGGGCTCGTGGGGGAAGGGGCTACACCTTC. Translation: CASRARGGRGYTF.

V is TRBV5-6 and J is TRBJ1-1; no clear D gene. Trimming left V 0 bases short and J 4 bases short, with 13 bases between. CDR3 length: 15 residues. Germline V CDR1 and CDR2: SGHDT, YYEEEE. DNA for the CDR3: TGTGCCAGCAGCTTGGAACTCACTCGGGGCACTGAAGCTTTCTTT. The encoded protein is CASSLELTRGTEAFF.

The chain combines TRBV28 with TRBJ1-1; D possibly corresponds to TRBD1 (6 bases). The CDR3 consists of 14 residues. Trimming took 2 bases from V and 5 from J, leaving 12 bases between them. Germline V gives CDR1 MDHEN, CDR2 SYDVKM. DNA of the CDR3: TGTGCCAGCAGTTTAGGGGGCGCAAGGACTGAAGCTTTCTTT. Protein product: CASSLGGARTEAFF.